These T cell receptor beta chains were read from a single sample in a study of OX40 agonist ivuxolimab in advanced cancers. Repertoires were generated with immunoSEQ multiplex PCR, while TCRdb's copy carries only in-frame clones and drops some. This table has some 80,000 clones, roughly 81% appearing once. The source material was CD4+ or CD8+ T cells sorted from blood, sampled in a trial of the OX40 agonist ivuxolimab. The receptors here all came from an adult with an advanced solid tumor such as melanoma, head and neck, liver or kidney cancer. Each CDR3 is given with its conserved first and last residue. D genes are given only for firm matches. The size of a clone is reported for some rows only, either as once, few or many, or as a class for expanded clones.

clone size	V gene	CDR3 length	D gene	J gene	CDR3 DNA	CDR3 protein
NA	TRBV19	13	NA	TRBJ1-2	TGTGCCAGTACCTTCTGGGGGGGAGATGGCTACACCTTC	CASTFWGGDGYTF
NA	TRBV7-6	17	NA	TRBJ1-2	TGTGCCAGCAGCCCCCCAGGGCCAGCCTTCAGTGACTATGGCTACACCTTC	CASSPPGPAFSDYGYTF
NA	TRBV5-6	17	NA	TRBJ1-5	TGTGCCAGCAGCTTGGGCTTCGTCAGGGGAAGCAATCAGCCCCAGCATTTT	CASSLGFVRGSNQPQHF
NA	TRBV27	12	NA	TRBJ2-1	TGTGCCAGTCCCAGATCGTTAAATGAGCAGTTCTTC	CASPRSLNEQFF
NA	TRBV7-8	16	NA	TRBJ2-2	TGTGCCAGCAGCTTAGAGGGGACAACACCTACCGGGGAGCTGTTTTTT	CASSLEGTTPTGELFF
once	TRBV30	13	NA	TRBJ1-2	TGTGCCTGGAGTTTCCTGTCTCCCGATGGCTACACCTTC	CAWSFLSPDGYTF
once	TRBV5-1	16	TRBD2	TRBJ2-1	TGCGCCAGCAGCTTGGAGGGCGGGAGAGCCTACAATGAGCAGTTCTTC	CASSLEGGRAYNEQFF
NA	TRBV7-2	14	NA	TRBJ2-7	TGTGCCAGCAGCCTACGACTCCTCTCCTACGAGCAGTACTTC	CASSLRLLSYEQYF
NA	TRBV5-1	15	NA	TRBJ2-3	TGCGCCAGCAGCTTGATCGGGGGCGGGACAGATACGCAGTATTTT	CASSLIGGGTDTQYF
NA	TRBV5-6	14	NA	TRBJ1-1	TGTGCCAGCAGCTTGGGAGCGGCCGCCCCAGGAGCTTTCTTT	CASSLGAAAPGAFF
NA	TRBV6-6	14	NA	TRBJ1-6	TGTGCCAGCAAGAAGGGGGTCGGGAATTCACCCCTCCACTTT	CASKKGVGNSPLHF
NA	TRBV7-2	15	TRBD2	TRBJ2-1	TGTGCCAGCAGCGGAACTAGCGGGGATTACAATGAGCAGTTCTTC	CASSGTSGDYNEQFF
NA	TRBV29-1	14	NA	TRBJ2-2	TGCAGCGTTGAAGGGGTGGCGGGCACCGGGGAGCTGTTTTTT	CSVEGVAGTGELFF
NA	TRBV10-3	14	TRBD1	TRBJ1-1	TGTGCCATCAGCGACAGGGGACTGAACACTGAAGCTTTCTTT	CAISDRGLNTEAFF
NA	TRBV7-2	14	NA	TRBJ2-3	TGTGCCAGCAGGCTTCGGGTTGGGACAGATACGCAGTATTTT	CASRLRVGTDTQYF
few	TRBV30	17	TRBD2	TRBJ2-5	TGTGCCTGGAGCAGCTGGACTAGCGTAGGGGTAACGGAGACCCAGTACTTC	CAWSSWTSVGVTETQYF
NA	TRBV7-9	13	NA	TRBJ1-1	TGTGCCAGCAGCCACGAGCGGAACACTGAAGCTTTCTTT	CASSHERNTEAFF
medium-sized	TRBV11-2	12	NA	TRBJ1-1	TGTGCCAGCAGCCTTCGTCTGGGTTCGGCTTTCTTT	CASSLRLGSAFF
NA	TRBV20-1	11	NA	TRBJ2-5	TGCGGGGCGGCGGACCAAGAGACCCAGTACTTC	CGAADQETQYF
once	TRBV28	15	NA	TRBJ1-3	TGTGCCAGCAGAGAGAATCAGGGATCTGGAAACACCATATATTTT	CASRENQGSGNTIYF
NA	TRBV7-2	11	NA	TRBJ1-1	TGTGCCAGCAGCTTAGAAGGAAAAGCTTTCTTT	CASSLEGKAFF
NA	TRBV2	15	NA	TRBJ1-2	TGTGCCAGCAGTGAAGACGGGGGACTCAACTATGGCTACACCTTC	CASSEDGGLNYGYTF
NA	TRBV19	14	NA	TRBJ1-1	TGTGCCAGTACCCTGGGCCGCCCCAGGACTGAAGCTTTCTTT	CASTLGRPRTEAFF
NA	TRBV5-1	13	NA	TRBJ2-5	TGCGCCAGCAGCTTGGAGGCTTCAGGAACCCAGTACTTC	CASSLEASGTQYF
NA	TRBV5-1	15	TRBD2	TRBJ2-1	TGCGCCAGCAGCGCTAGGACTAGCGGCTACAATGAGCAGTTCTTC	CASSARTSGYNEQFF
few	TRBV7-7	13	NA	TRBJ2-2	TGTGCCAGCAGCCCGACACTGACCGGGGAGCTGTTTTTT	CASSPTLTGELFF
few	TRBV5-1	16	NA	TRBJ2-2	TGCGCCAGCAGCCAACTTGGTCCCAGAGCCACCGGGGAGCTGTTTTTT	CASSQLGPRATGELFF
few	TRBV5-6	16	TRBD1	TRBJ1-2	TGTGCCAGCAGCTTGGCCAGACGAGGGGGCGGAAATGGCTACACCTTC	CASSLARRGGGNGYTF
NA	TRBV2	14	NA	TRBJ2-3	TGTGCCAGCCTATCTCGACAGAGCACAGATACGCAGTATTTT	CASLSRQSTDTQYF
NA	TRBV30	15	TRBD1	TRBJ2-1	TGTGCCTGGAGTGTACAAGGGGGCTCGTACAATGAGCAGTTCTTC	CAWSVQGGSYNEQFF
few	TRBV30	13	NA	TRBJ1-1	TGTGCCTGGAGTGTAAGCGGGGGCACTGAAGCTTTCTTT	CAWSVSGGTEAFF
few	TRBV19	13	NA	TRBJ1-5	TGTGCCAGTAGTTGGGCGGGCAATCAGCCCCAGCATTTT	CASSWAGNQPQHF
NA	TRBV25-1	16	TRBD1	TRBJ2-1	TGTGCCAGCAGTGGGACAGGGGGTACTATATACAATGAGCAGTTCTTC	CASSGTGGTIYNEQFF
once	TRBV30	13	TRBD2	TRBJ2-1	TGTGCCTGGAGGTGGGGACTAGTCCCTGAGCAGTTCTTC	CAWRWGLVPEQFF
once	TRBV5-1	15	NA	TRBJ2-7	TGCGCCAGCAGCTTGAGGCAGGGAGTTAACTACGAGCAGTACTTC	CASSLRQGVNYEQYF
NA	TRBV6-5	15	TRBD1	TRBJ1-2	TGTGCCAGCAGTAAAGAGACAGGGTTTAGCTATGGCTACACCTTC	CASSKETGFSYGYTF
NA	TRBV19	16	NA	TRBJ2-3	TGTGCCAGTAGTATGGGGACTGGAGGGCGGCCAGATACGCAGTATTTT	CASSMGTGGRPDTQYF
NA	TRBV6-1	14	NA	TRBJ2-3	TGTGCCAGCAGTGAACAGCTAAGCGGGGATACGCAGTATTTT	CASSEQLSGDTQYF
few	TRBV7-2	15	NA	TRBJ1-4	TGTGCCAGCAGCTTATTGCCAGGGCCTAATGAAAAACTGTTTTTT	CASSLLPGPNEKLFF
once	TRBV6-6	13	NA	TRBJ1-2	TGTGCCAGCAGTCCCGACGGAAACTATGGCTACACCTTC	CASSPDGNYGYTF